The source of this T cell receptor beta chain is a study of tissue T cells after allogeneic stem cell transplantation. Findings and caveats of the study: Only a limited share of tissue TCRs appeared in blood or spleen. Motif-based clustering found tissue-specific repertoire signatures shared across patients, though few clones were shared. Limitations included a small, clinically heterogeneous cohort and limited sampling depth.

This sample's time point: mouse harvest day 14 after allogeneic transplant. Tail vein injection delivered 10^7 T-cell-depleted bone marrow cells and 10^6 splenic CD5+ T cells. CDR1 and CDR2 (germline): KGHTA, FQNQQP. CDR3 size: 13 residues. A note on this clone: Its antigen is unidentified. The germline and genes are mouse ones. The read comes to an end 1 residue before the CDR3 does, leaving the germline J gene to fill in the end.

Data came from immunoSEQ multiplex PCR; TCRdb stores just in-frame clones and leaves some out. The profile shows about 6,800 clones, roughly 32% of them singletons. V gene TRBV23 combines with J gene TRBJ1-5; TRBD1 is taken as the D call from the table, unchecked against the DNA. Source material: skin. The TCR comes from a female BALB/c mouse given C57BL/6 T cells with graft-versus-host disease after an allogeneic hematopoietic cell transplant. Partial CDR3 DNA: TGCTCCAGCAGTCAATCGGGACAACAGGCTCCGCTT. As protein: CSSSQSGQQAPL. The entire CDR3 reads CSSSQSGQQAPLF. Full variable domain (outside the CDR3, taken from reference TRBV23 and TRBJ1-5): DAAVTQKPRYLIKMKGQEAEMKCIPEKGHTAVFWYQQKQSKELKFLIYFQNQQPLDQIDMVKERFSAVCPSSSLCSLGIRTCEAEDSALYLCSSSQSGQQAPLFGEGTRLSVL.